What follows are 26 T cell receptor beta chains derived from one specimen sequenced in a study of PD-1 blockade in classical Hodgkin lymphoma. Sequencing was performed with immunoSEQ multiplex PCR; in TCRdb, only in-frame clones are kept and a portion is missing. The data show some 93,000 clones, with around four fifths seen just once and about a tenth held by the top ten. Time point here: cycle 4 day 1 (C4D1), after five to seven weeks of nivolumab. The patients all showed relapse after autologous stem cell transplantation, while their brentuximab vedotin exposure varied. Here the sequenced sample was peripheral blood mononuclear cells (PBMCs), taken before the fourth cycle of nivolumab. The receptors originated from a human donor with classical Hodgkin lymphoma.

The chain couples TRBV27 to TRBJ2-5; no clear D. In germline, CDR1 is MNHEY, CDR2 SMNVEV (reference sequence). V shed 6 bases and J shed 0 bases, with 14 bases lying between them. This CDR3 is built from 15 residues. The CDR3 nucleotides read TGTGCCAGCAGCCTCAACCCCAGGTACCAAGAGACCCAGTACTTC. Translating gives CASSLNPRYQETQYF.

The V call is TRBV2, the J call TRBJ1-1; D not resolved. V lost 5 bases, J lost 2 bases, and 12 bases lay in between. Germline lookup yields CDR1 SNHLY and CDR2 FYNNEI. The CDR3 totals 14 residues. CDR3 DNA: TGTGCCAGCAGTTCAGTGTTGTTCAACACTGAAGCTTTCTTT. Its protein product is CASSSVLFNTEAFF.

As DNA, the CDR3 is TGCGCCAGCAGTGAGAAAATAGCGGGGAGGAATGAGCAGTTCTTC. This codes for CASSEKIAGRNEQFF. This chain uses TRBV10-2 with TRBJ2-1; 8 bases map to TRBD2. The CDR3 spans 15 residues. V shed 2 bases and J 7 bases; nucleotides not matched to a gene: 7. CDR1 is WSHSY and CDR2 is SAAADI in the germline V gene.

The J gene is TRBJ1-5, the V gene TRBV12-5; D is possibly TRBD1 (6 bases). From germline, CDR1 is LGHNT and CDR2 FRNRAP. The V end was cut by 1 base, the J end by 15 bases, with 16 bases between. The CDR3 extends over 13 amino acids. CDR3 sequence: CASGLEAGAPMHF. CDR3 nucleotides: TGTGCTAGTGGTTTGGAGGCAGGGGCCCCTATGCATTTT.

The rearrangement uses TRBV5-8 and TRBJ1-5, with D unclear. The CDR3 has 11 residues. With 4 bases removed from V and 10 bases from J, the gap between germline ends came to 9 bases. CDR1 is SGHTS and CDR2 is YDEGEE in the germline V gene. The CDR3 loop reads CASSTSDPQHF. The CDR3 region has the DNA TGTGCCAGCAGCACGTCCGATCCCCAGCATTTT.

The chain has TRBV25-1 and TRBJ1-1, with D hard to call. V shed 1 base and J shed 5 bases, with 17 bases lying between them. Germline assignment: CDR1 MGHDK and CDR2 SYGVNS. This CDR3 has 16 residues. CDR3 DNA sequence: TGTGCCAGCAGTGAATCGGAGAAGGTGGTTGGGACTGAAGCTTTCTTT. This encodes CASSESEKVVGTEAFF.

The chain carries TRBV12-5 and TRBJ2-3; TRBD1 matches at 8 bases. The CDR3 covers 14 residues. Losses at the gene ends were 6 bases for V and 5 bases for J; bases not matched to a gene: 7. Looked up from germline, CDR1 is LGHNT and CDR2 is FRNRAP. CDR3 amino acids: CASGPSGTGDTQYF. CDR3 nucleotide sequence: TGTGCTAGTGGCCCCTCGGGGACAGGAGATACGCAGTATTTT.

The chain recombines TRBV7-2 with TRBJ2-3; D tentatively fits TRBD1 or TRBD2 (6 bases each). V shed 3 bases and J shed 3 bases, with 13 bases lying between them. The germline gives CDR1 SGHTA, CDR2 FQGNSA. The CDR3 spans 15 residues. The CDR3 here is CASSFGRRGTDTQYF. CDR3 sequence (DNA): TGTGCCAGCAGCTTCGGTCGGAGGGGGACAGATACGCAGTATTTT.

The chain employs TRBV19 and TRBJ2-6; maybe TRBD1 (5 bases). The germline V and J ends were trimmed by 3 bases and 0 bases, with 18 bases remaining between them. Germline V CDR1 and CDR2: LNHDA, SQIVND (reference sequence). The CDR3 is made up of 19 amino acids. CDR3 loop: CASSMEDSLFLSGANVLTF. Here the CDR3 DNA reads TGTGCCAGTAGTATGGAAGACAGCCTTTTCCTCTCTGGGGCCAACGTCCTGACTTTC. Full variable domain (missing parts from reference TRBV19 and TRBJ2-6): DGGITQSPKYLFRKEGQNVTLSCEQNLNHDAMYWYRQDPGQGLRLIYYSQIVNDFQKGDIAEGYSVSREKKESFPLTVTSAQKNPTAFYLCASSMEDSLFLSGANVLTFGAGSRLTVL.

The chain is built from TRBV6-5 and TRBJ1-6, with 8 bases aligning to TRBD1. Germline lookup yields CDR1 MNHEY and CDR2 SVGAGI. V lost 6 bases and J lost 9; bases outside the gene matches: 10. CDR3 size: 15 residues. This CDR3 is CASRDYGQGSSPLHF. In DNA form, the CDR3 reads TGTGCCAGCAGAGACTACGGACAGGGAAGTTCACCCCTCCACTTT.

This clone was counted once. V gene TRBV18 combines with J gene TRBJ1-2; possible D gene TRBD1, 5 bases. Germline-derived CDR1 and CDR2 are KGHSH and LQKENI. V was trimmed by 3 bases and J by 13 bases, leaving 24 bases between them. The CDR3 runs to 15 residues. CDR3 residues: CASSPSEIRERASTF. The CDR3 DNA follows: TGTGCCAGCTCACCCTCAGAGATCAGGGAAAGGGCGTCCACCTTC.

This chain joins TRBV7-3 and TRBJ2-7; TRBD1 matches 9 bases. The trim removed 0 bases at V and 6 bases at J, leaving 9 bases unmatched. Germline V gives CDR1 SGHTA, CDR2 FQGTGA. This CDR3 region has 16 residues. The CDR3, as DNA: TGTGCCAGCAGCTTAACGGCCACCGGGACAGGGAGCGAGCAGTACTTC. Translation gives CASSLTATGTGSEQYF.

This rearrangement joins TRBV5-1 to TRBJ2-2; 13 bases fit TRBD2. The CDR3 contains 16 residues. V shed 4 bases, J shed 5 bases, and the junction held 5 bases outside the gene matches. Germline V gene lookup returns CDR1 SGHRS and CDR2 YFSETQ. The CDR3 DNA follows: TGCGCCAGCAGCATGACTAGCGGGGGGAGTACCGGGGAGCTGTTTTTT. Protein sequence: CASSMTSGGSTGELFF.

This clone was seen more than once but under ten times. The sample holds other DNA sequences that translate to the same CDR3. The V and J genes are TRBV30 and TRBJ2-7, with a weak D call TRBD1 (6 bases). Trimming shortened V by 1 base and J by 3 bases, and 10 bases separated the two germline ends. There are 13 residues in the CDR3. Looked up from germline, CDR1 is GTSNPN and CDR2 is SVGIG (reference sequence). Written as DNA, the CDR3 is TGTGCCTGGAGTGGGGTCAGGGGCTACGAGCAGTACTTC. It codes for CAWSGVRGYEQYF.

DNA of the CDR3: TGTGCCAGCAGTTCTCACAGGGGGGGACATGAAAAACTGTTTTTT. This translates into CASSSHRGGHEKLFF. The chain couples TRBV27 to TRBJ1-4, with TRBD1 matching over 8 bases. This CDR3 is built from 15 residues. Germline lookup yields CDR1 MNHEY and CDR2 SMNVEV (reference sequence). The V and J ends lost 4 bases and 6 bases, in that order; junction bases with no gene match: 7.

The chain recombines TRBV19 with TRBJ1-5; TRBD1 matches 7 bases. V dropped 7 bases and J dropped 2; count of bases not matched to a gene: 11. The CDR3 totals 16 residues. Looked up from germline, CDR1 is LNHDA and CDR2 is SQIVND (reference sequence). Here the CDR3 reads CASNPSQGGGNQPQHF. The DNA for the CDR3 is TGTGCCAGTAACCCTTCCCAGGGGGGTGGCAATCAGCCCCAGCATTTT.

The chain links TRBV7-3 to TRBJ2-4, with TRBD1 matching 7 bases. Germline CDR1 SGHTA, CDR2 FQGTGA. J was trimmed by 3 bases and V by 4 bases; bases with no gene match: 6. This CDR3 has 15 amino acids. CDR3 nucleotides: TGTGCCAGCAGCTCGTACGGGACAGACAAAAACATTCAGTACTTC. Its protein product is CASSSYGTDKNIQYF. The variable domain in full, completed from reference TRBV7-3 and TRBJ2-4, reads GAGVSQTPSNKVTEKGKYVELRCDPISGHTALYWYRQSLGQGPEFLIYFQGTGAADDSGLPNDRFFAVRPEGSVSTLKIQRTERGDSAVYLCASSSYGTDKNIQYFGAGTRLSVL.

V is TRBV4-3 and J is TRBJ1-1, with D perhaps TRBD1 (6 bases). The CDR3 is 15 residues long. The germline V gene encodes CDR1 LGHNA and CDR2 YSLEER. Trimming left V 4 bases short and J 1 base short, with 13 bases between. CDR3 DNA: TGCGCCAGCAGCCCATACAGGGACTCGAACACTGAAGCTTTCTTT. Amino acids: CASSPYRDSNTEAFF.

The V and J genes are TRBV11-2 and TRBJ1-1; no clear D gene. Germline V CDR1 and CDR2: SGHAT, FQNNGV. The CDR3 has 16 amino acids. Trimming removed 0 bases from V and 0 bases from J, with 11 bases in between. CDR3 DNA sequence: TGTGCCAGCAGCTTAGAGGTCCACGGAATGAACACTGAAGCTTTCTTT. Its translation is CASSLEVHGMNTEAFF.

The chain recombines TRBV19 with TRBJ1-3; 7 bases are shared with TRBD1. Germline CDR1 is LNHDA and CDR2 is SQIVND (reference sequence). This CDR3 spans 15 amino acids. The V and J ends lost 6 bases and 0 bases, in that order; junction bases with no gene match: 5. CDR3 in DNA: TGTGCCAGTAGCCCGGGACAGCACTCTGGAAACACCATATATTTT. It translates to CASSPGQHSGNTIYF.

This chain joins TRBV27 and TRBJ1-5; D gene uncertain. Trimming took 0 bases from V and 1 from J, leaving 7 bases between them. CDR3 length equals 15 residues. Germline V CDR1 and CDR2: MNHEY, SMNVEV (reference sequence). The CDR3 DNA reads as TGTGCCAGCAGTTTATCCGGGTTGAGCAATCAGCCCCAGCATTTT. Translating gives CASSLSGLSNQPQHF.

Only a few counts were recorded for this clone. The rearrangement uses TRBV11-2 and TRBJ2-1, with 12 bases that match TRBD2. This CDR3 is 16 amino acids long. J was trimmed by 9 bases and V by 0 bases; bases with no gene match: 6. Germline V gives CDR1 SGHAT, CDR2 FQNNGV. CDR3 bases: TGTGCCAGCAGCTTAGATTCTAGCGGGGGGGCTGGTGAGCAGTTCTTC. This gives the protein CASSLDSSGGAGEQFF.

J is TRBJ2-2 and V is TRBV5-1; a weak D match, TRBD1 (6 bases). CDR1 is SGHRS and CDR2 is YFSETQ in the germline V gene. Trimming took 1 base from V and 6 from J, leaving 13 bases between them. This CDR3 contains 15 residues. The CDR3 nucleotides read TGCGCCAGCAGCTTGCCAGGGGAAGGGTCCGGGGAGCTGTTTTTT. Its translation is CASSLPGEGSGELFF.

This chain links TRBV25-1 with TRBJ2-5; possibly TRBD1 for D (5 bases). The J call may be mistaken, given a closer DNA end match to TRBJ2-7. The CDR3 is 13 residues long. Germline V gene data show CDR1 as MGHDK and CDR2 as SYGVNS. The CDR3 reads CASSRAGSYEQYF. CDR3 nucleotides: TGTGCCAGCAGTCGAGCAGGGTCCTACGAGCAGTACTTC.

The rearrangement uses TRBV19 and TRBJ2-7; perhaps TRBD1 as D (6 bases). Trimming removed 3 bases at V and 6 bases at J, with 18 bases between. CDR1 is LNHDA and CDR2 is SQIVND in the germline V gene (reference sequence). There are 15 residues in the CDR3. Here the CDR3 reads CASSIGGHHSFEQYF. CDR3 DNA sequence: TGTGCCAGTAGTATTGGGGGACACCACTCTTTCGAGCAGTACTTC.

The chain has TRBV4-1 and TRBJ2-1, with 13 bases identical to TRBD2. This CDR3 comprises 17 residues. Losses at the gene ends were 5 bases for V and 9 bases for J; bases not matched to a gene: 13. Germline loops: CDR1 MGHRA, CDR2 YSYEKL. The CDR3 DNA reads as TGCGCCAGCAGCACTCACCAACTAGCGGGGGGGCTGGGTGAGCAGTTCTTC. This codes for CASSTHQLAGGLGEQFF.